This TCR beta chain came from a study of blood T cell repertoires in COVID-19. For the study at large: Some COVID-19 samples were acute and others convalescent; all came from the United States, Italy and Spain.

Germline V gene data show CDR1 as KGHSH and CDR2 as LQKENI. Trimming removed 2 bases from V and 6 bases from J, with 13 bases in between. This CDR3 has 15 amino acids. The protocol was immunoSEQ multiplex PCR, while the TCRdb copy is restricted to in-frame clones and leaves out a portion. The profile shows fewer than 80,000 clones, over 75% of them singletons. The sequenced sample consisted of peripheral blood. This receptor was obtained from a human donor in a cohort sampled during active COVID-19. The chain recombines TRBV18 with TRBJ2-2; TRBD1 is a possible D gene (6 bases). The CDR3 sequence is CASSPSRGKAGELFF. As DNA, the CDR3 is TGTGCCAGCTCACCATCGAGGGGGAAGGCCGGGGAGCTGTTTTTT.